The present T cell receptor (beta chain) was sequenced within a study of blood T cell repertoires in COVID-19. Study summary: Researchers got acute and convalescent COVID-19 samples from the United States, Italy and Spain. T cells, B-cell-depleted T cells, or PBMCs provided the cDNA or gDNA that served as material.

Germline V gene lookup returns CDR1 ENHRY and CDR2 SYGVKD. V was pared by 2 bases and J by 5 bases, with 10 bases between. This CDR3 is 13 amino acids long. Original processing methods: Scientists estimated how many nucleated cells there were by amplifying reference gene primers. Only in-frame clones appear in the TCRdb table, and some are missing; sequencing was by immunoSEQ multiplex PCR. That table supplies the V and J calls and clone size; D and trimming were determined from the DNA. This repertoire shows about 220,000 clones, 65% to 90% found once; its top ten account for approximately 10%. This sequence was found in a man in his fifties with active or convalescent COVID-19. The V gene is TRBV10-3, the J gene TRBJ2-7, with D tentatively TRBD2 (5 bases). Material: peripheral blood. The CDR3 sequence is CAISENGVHEQYV. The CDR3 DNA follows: TGTGCCATCAGTGAGAACGGGGTCCACGAGCAGTACGTC.